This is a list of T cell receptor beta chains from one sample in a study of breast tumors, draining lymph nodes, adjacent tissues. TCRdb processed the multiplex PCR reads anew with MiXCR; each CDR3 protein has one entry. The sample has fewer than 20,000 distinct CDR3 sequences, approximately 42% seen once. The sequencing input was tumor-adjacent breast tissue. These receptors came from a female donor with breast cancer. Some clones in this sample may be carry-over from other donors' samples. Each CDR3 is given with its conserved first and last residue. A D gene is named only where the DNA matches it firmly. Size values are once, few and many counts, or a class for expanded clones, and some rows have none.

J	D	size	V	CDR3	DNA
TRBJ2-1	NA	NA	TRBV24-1	CATSPGGRHDEQFF	TGTGCCACCAGTCCCGGGGGGCGTCACGATGAGCAGTTCTTC
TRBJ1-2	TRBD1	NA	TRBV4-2	CASSQAGTGTLYGYTF	TGTGCCAGCAGCCAAGCCGGGACAGGGACACTCTATGGCTACACCTTC
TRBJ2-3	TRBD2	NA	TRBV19	CASSITGLASDTQYF	TGTGCCAGTAGTATCACGGGACTAGCGTCAGATACGCAGTATTTT
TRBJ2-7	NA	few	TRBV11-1	CASSLAGVKGYEQYF	TGTGCCAGCAGCTTAGCAGGGGTCAAGGGCTACGAGCAGTACTTC
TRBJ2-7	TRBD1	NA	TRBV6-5	CASSPWTGREQYF	TGTGCCAGCAGCCCCTGGACAGGGCGCGAGCAGTACTTC
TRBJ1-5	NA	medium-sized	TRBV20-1	CSARPFDGGNQPQHF	TGCAGTGCTAGACCCTTTGACGGGGGCAATCAGCCCCAGCATTTT
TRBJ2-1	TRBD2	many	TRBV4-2	CASSQDWSSGPYNEQFF	TGTGCCAGCAGCCAAGATTGGTCTAGCGGGCCCTACAATGAGCAGTTCTTC
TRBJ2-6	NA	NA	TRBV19	CASSIGGDSGANVLTF	TGTGCCAGTAGTATAGGGGGAGACTCTGGGGCCAACGTCCTGACTTTC
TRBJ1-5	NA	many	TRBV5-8	CASSLGSTQPQHF	TGTGCCAGCAGCTTAGGCAGCACTCAGCCCCAGCATTTT
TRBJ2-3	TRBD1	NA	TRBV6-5	CASSYRDSSTDTQYF	TGTGCCAGCAGTTACCGGGACAGTAGCACAGATACGCAGTATTTT
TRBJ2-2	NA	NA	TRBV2	CASRGTSGGYEQYFGELFF	NA
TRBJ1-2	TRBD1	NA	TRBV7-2	CASSRTGGDYGYTF	TGTGCCAGCAGCCGGACAGGGGGAGACTATGGCTACACCTTC
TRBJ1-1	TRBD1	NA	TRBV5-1	CASSLRQGAQGRAFF	TGCGCCAGCAGCCTAAGACAGGGGGCGCAGGGAAGAGCTTTCTTT
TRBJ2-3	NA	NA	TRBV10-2	CASRLGSSTDTQYF	TGCGCCAGCAGACTGGGATCTAGCACAGATACGCAGTATTTT
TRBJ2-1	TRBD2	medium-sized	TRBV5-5	CASSTTSGRYNEQFF	TGTGCCAGCAGCACCACTAGCGGGAGATACAATGAGCAGTTCTTC
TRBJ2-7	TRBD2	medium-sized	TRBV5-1	CASSWTSGEQYF	TGCGCCAGCAGCTGGACTAGCGGCGAGCAGTACTTC
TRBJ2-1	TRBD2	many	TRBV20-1	CSATSGPSGHEQFF	TGCAGTGCAACTAGCGGGCCCTCGGGCCATGAGCAGTTCTTC
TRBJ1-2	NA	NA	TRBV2	CASSGSGNYGYTF	TGTGCCAGCAGTGGATCAGGAAACTATGGCTACACCTTC
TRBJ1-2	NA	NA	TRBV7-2	CASSSTQGYYGYTF	TGTGCCAGCAGCTCGACACAGGGCTACTATGGCTACACCTTC
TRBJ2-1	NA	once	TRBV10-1	CASSAGYNEQFF	TGCGCCAGCAGTGCAGGATACAATGAGCAGTTCTTC
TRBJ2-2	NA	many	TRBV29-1	CSAFRSDANTGELFF	TGCAGCGCCTTTAGGAGTGACGCGAACACCGGGGAGCTGTTTTTT
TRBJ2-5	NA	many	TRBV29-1	CSVGGSGETQYF	TGCAGCGTTGGAGGCAGCGGTGAGACCCAGTACTTC
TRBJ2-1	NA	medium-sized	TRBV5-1	CASSLDSLNEQFF	TGCGCCAGCAGCTTGGACAGCTTAAATGAGCAGTTCTTC
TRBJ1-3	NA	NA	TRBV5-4	CASSQDYSGNTIYF	TGTGCCAGCAGCCAAGATTACTCTGGAAACACCATATATTTT
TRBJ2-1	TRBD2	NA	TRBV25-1	CASTSNLAGSPSYNEQFF	TGTGCCAGCACCTCTAATCTAGCGGGATCTCCGTCCTACAATGAGCAGTTCTTC
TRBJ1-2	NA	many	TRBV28	CASSLTGLHYGYTF	TGTGCCAGCAGTTTAACCGGGCTCCACTATGGCTACACCTTC
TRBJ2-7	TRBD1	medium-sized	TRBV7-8	CASSLMGTGSYEQYF	TGTGCCAGCAGCTTAATGGGGACAGGGAGCTACGAGCAGTACTTC
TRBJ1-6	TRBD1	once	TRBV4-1	CASSLWRQGARNSPLHF	TGCGCCAGCAGCCTTTGGAGACAGGGGGCTCGGAATTCACCCCTCCACTTT
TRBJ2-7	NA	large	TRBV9	CASSPTGYEQYF	TGTGCCAGCAGCCCGACAGGCTACGAGCAGTACTTC
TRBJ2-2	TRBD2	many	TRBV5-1	CASSLGPGLAGATGELFF	TGCGCCAGCAGCTTGGGTCCGGGACTAGCGGGAGCCACCGGGGAGCTGTTTTTT
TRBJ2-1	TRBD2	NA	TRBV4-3	CASSQGTSGIGEQFF	TGCGCCAGCAGCCAGGGGACTAGCGGGATCGGTGAGCAGTTCTTC
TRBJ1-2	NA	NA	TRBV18	CASSPEGLPNYGYTF	TGTGCCAGCTCACCAGAGGGACTCCCGAACTATGGCTACACCTTC
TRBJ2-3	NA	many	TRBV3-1	CASSPNTDTQYF	TGTGCCAGCAGCCCAAACACAGATACGCAGTATTTT
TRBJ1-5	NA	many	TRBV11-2	CASSNEGRNQPQHF	TGTGCCAGCAGCAACGAAGGACGCAATCAGCCCCAGCATTTT
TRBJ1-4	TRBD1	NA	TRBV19	CACSILGQNEKLFF	TGTGCCTGTAGTATCCTGGGACAGAATGAAAAACTGTTTTTT
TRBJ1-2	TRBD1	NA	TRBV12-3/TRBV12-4	CASSFVGRDRERGYTF	TGTGCCAGCAGTTTCGTTGGCCGGGACAGGGAACGTGGCTACACCTTC
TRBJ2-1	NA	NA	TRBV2	CASSPFRRISYNEQFF	TGTGCCAGCAGCCCCTTCCGGCGGATCTCCTACAATGAGCAGTTCTTC
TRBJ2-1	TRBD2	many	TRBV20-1	CSANLAGINEQFF	TGCAGTGCTAACCTAGCGGGGATCAATGAGCAGTTCTTC
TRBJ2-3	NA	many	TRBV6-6	CASSHSPKPAGDTQYF	TGTGCCAGCAGTCACTCACCGAAGCCCGCGGGAGATACGCAGTATTTT
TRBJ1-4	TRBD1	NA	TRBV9	CASSVGQGGEKLFF	TGTGCCAGCAGCGTAGGACAGGGAGGAGAAAAACTGTTTTTT
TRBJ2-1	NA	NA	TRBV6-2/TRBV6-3	CASSRAGTHNEQFF	TGTGCCAGCAGTCGGGCCGGGACACACAATGAGCAGTTCTTC
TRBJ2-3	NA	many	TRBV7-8	CASSLVVVSTDTQYF	TGTGCCAGCAGCTTGGTAGTGGTAAGCACAGATACGCAGTATTTT
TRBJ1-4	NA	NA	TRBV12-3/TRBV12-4	CASSYDASRFNEKLFF	TGTGCCAGCAGCTACGACGCGTCTAGATTCAATGAAAAACTGTTTTTT
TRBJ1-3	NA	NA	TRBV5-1	CASSVWTDSGNTIYF	TGCGCCAGCAGCGTTTGGACAGACTCTGGAAACACCATATATTTT
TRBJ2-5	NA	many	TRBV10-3	CAISDVSAATQYF	TGTGCCATCAGTGACGTCTCCGCGGCGACCCAGTACTTC
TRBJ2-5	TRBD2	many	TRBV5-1	CASSLELAGGWETQYF	TGCGCCAGCAGCTTGGAACTAGCGGGAGGGTGGGAGACCCAGTACTTC
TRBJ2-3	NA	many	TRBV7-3	CASSLIRGAAGDTQYF	TGTGCCAGCAGCTTAATAAGGGGCGCGGCTGGAGATACGCAGTATTTT
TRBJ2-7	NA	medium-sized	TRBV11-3	CASSLGVGRLEQYF	TGTGCCAGCAGCTTAGGAGTGGGGCGTCTCGAGCAGTACTTC
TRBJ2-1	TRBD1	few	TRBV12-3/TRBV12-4	CASSKRTGEYREQFF	TGTGCCAGCAGCAAGAGGACAGGGGAGTATAGGGAGCAGTTCTTC
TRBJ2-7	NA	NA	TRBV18	CASSPNGGYEQYF	TGTGCCAGCTCACCAAACGGAGGCTACGAGCAGTACTTC
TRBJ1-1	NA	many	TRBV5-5	CASSLGSGLMNTEAFF	TGTGCCAGCAGCTTGGGATCCGGGTTGATGAACACTGAAGCTTTCTTT
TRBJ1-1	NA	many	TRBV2	CASSARTAVNTEAFF	TGTGCCAGCAGTGCCCGGACAGCTGTGAACACTGAAGCTTTCTTT
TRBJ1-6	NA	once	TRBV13	CASSLGAGRVPLHF	TGTGCCAGCAGCTTAGGGGCAGGCCGTGTTCCCCTCCACTTT
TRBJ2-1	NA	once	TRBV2	CASSVLTHFVF	TGTGCCAGCAGTGTACTGACCCATTTTGTCTTC
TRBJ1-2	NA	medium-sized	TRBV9	CASSGTVWGDYGYTF	TGTGCCAGCAGCGGAACCGTTTGGGGGGATTATGGCTACACCTTC
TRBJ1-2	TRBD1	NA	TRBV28	CASSPRGTGFPNYGYTF	TGTGCCAGCAGTCCTCGGGGGACAGGATTTCCTAACTATGGCTACACCTTC
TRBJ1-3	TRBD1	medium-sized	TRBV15	CATSRGGQGLNTIYF	TGTGCCACCAGCAGAGGGGGACAGGGCTTAAACACCATATATTTT
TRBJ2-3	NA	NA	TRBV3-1	CASGQEVRYTDAQYF	TGTGCCAGCGGCCAAGAGGTCAGGTACACAGATGCGCAGTATTTT
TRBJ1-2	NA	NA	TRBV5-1	CASSSGGNYGYTF	TGCGCCAGCAGCTCCGGGGGAAACTATGGCTACACCTTC
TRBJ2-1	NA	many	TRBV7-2	CASSFRTYNEQFF	TGTGCCAGCAGCTTCCGGACGTACAATGAGCAGTTCTTC